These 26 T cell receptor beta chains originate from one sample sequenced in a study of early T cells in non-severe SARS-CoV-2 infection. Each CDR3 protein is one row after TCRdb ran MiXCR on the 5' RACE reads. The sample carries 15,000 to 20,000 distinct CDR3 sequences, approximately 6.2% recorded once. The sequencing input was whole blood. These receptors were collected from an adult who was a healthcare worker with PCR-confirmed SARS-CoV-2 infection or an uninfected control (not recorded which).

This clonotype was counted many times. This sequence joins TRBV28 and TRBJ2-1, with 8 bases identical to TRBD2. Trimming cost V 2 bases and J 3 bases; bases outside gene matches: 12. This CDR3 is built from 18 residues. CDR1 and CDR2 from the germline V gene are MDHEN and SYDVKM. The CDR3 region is CASSLTFSRSGNYNEQFF. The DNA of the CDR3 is TGTGCCAGCAGTTTAACTTTCTCTCGTAGCGGGAACTACAATGAGCAGTTCTTC.

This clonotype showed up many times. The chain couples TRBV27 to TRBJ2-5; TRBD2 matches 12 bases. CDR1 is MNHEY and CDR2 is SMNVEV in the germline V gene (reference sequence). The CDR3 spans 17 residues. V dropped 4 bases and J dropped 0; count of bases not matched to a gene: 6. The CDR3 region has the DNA TGTGCCAGCAGTTATTATGGACTAGCGGGAAACCAAGAGACCCAGTACTTC. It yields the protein CASSYYGLAGNQETQYF.

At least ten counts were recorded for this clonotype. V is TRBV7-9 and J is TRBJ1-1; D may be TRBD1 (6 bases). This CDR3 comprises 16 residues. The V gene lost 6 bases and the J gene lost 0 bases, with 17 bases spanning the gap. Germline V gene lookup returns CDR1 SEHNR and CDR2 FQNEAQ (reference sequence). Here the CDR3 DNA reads TGTGCCAGCAGGCTTAGTGGGGGGGCTATGAACACTGAAGCTTTCTTT. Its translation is CASRLSGGAMNTEAFF. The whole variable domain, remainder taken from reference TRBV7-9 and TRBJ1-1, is DTGVSQNPRHKITKRGQNVTFRCDPISEHNRLYWYRQTLGQGPEFLTYFQNEAQLEKSRLLSDRFSAERPKGSFSTLEIQRTEQGDSAMYLCASRLSGGAMNTEAFFGQGTRLTVV.

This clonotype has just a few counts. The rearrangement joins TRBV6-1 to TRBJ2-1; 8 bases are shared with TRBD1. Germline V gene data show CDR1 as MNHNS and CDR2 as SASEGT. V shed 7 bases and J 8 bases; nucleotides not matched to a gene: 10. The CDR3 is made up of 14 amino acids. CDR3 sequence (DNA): TGTGCCAGCATTCTCAGGGGGCGCGCGGATGAGCAGTTCTTC. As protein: CASILRGRADEQFF.

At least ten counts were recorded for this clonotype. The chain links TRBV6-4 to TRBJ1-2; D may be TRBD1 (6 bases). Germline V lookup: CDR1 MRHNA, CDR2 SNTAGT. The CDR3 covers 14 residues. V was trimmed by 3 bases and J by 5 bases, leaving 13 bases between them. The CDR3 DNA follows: TGTGCCAGCAGTGAACAGACGGGGGCTTATGGCTACACCTTC. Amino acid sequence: CASSEQTGAYGYTF.

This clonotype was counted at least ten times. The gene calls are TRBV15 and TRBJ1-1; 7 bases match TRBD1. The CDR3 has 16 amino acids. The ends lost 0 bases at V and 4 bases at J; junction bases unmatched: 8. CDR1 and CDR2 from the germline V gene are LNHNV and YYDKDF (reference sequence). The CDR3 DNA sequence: TGTGCCACCAGCAGAGATCGCCAGGGGGGTAGCACTGAAGCTTTCTTT. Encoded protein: CATSRDRQGGSTEAFF.

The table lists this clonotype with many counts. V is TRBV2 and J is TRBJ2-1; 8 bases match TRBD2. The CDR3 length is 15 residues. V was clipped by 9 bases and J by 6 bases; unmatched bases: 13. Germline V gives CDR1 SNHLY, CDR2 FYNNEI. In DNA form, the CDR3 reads TGTGCCAGTCCAAGCGGGAGAGGAAATAGCAATGAGCAGTTCTTC. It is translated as CASPSGRGNSNEQFF.

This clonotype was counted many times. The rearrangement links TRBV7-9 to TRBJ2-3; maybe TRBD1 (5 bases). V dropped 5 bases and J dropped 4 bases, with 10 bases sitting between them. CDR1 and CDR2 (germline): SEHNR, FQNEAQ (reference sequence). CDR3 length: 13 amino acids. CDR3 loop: CASSPKGPDTQYF. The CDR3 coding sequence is TGTGCCAGCAGCCCCAAGGGGCCAGATACGCAGTATTTT.

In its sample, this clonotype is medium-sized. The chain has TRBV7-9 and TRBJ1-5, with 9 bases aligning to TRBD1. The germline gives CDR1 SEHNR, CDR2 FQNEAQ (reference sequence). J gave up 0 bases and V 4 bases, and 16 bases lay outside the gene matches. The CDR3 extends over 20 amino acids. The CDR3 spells CASSSTKQTGGVNSNQPQHF. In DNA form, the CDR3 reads TGTGCCAGCAGCTCCACGAAGCAGACAGGGGGTGTTAATAGCAATCAGCCCCAGCATTTT.

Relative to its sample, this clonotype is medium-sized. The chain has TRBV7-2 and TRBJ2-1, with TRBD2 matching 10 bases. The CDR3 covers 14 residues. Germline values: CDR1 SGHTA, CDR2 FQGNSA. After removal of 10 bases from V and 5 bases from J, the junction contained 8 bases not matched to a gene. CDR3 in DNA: TGTGCCACCGGGGCTAGCGGGAGACACAATGAGCAGTTCTTC. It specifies CATGASGRHNEQFF.

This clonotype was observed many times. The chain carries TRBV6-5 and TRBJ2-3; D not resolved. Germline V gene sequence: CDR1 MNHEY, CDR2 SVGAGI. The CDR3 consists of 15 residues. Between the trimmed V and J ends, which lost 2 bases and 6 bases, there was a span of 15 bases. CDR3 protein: CASSYDPFTPDTQYF. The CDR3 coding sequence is TGTGCCAGCAGTTACGACCCATTTACTCCGGATACGCAGTATTTT.

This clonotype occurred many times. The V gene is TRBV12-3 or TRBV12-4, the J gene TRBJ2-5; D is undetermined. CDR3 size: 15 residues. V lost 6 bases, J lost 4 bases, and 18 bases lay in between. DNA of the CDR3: TGTGCCAGCAGACGCGACACTCTTTCGGGAGAGACCCAGTACTTC. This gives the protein CASRRDTLSGETQYF.

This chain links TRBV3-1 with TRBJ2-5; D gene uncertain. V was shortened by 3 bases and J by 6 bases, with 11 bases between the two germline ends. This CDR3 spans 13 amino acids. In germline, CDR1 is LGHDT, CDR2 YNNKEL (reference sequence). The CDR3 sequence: CASSQYPVQTQYF. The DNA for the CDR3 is TGTGCCAGCAGCCAGTATCCCGTCCAGACCCAGTACTTC.

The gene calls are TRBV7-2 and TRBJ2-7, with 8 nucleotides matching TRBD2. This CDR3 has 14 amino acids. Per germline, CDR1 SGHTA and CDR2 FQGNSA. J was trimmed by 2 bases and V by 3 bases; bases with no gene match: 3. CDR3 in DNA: TGTGCCAGCAGCTTGCTAGCGGGTCCCTACGAGCAGTACTTC. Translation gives CASSLLAGPYEQYF.

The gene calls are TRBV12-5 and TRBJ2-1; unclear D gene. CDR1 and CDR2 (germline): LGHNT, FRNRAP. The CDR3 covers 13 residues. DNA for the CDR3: TGTGCCACACCGCCGGCAGCCTACAATGAGCAGTTCTTC. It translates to CATPPAAYNEQFF.

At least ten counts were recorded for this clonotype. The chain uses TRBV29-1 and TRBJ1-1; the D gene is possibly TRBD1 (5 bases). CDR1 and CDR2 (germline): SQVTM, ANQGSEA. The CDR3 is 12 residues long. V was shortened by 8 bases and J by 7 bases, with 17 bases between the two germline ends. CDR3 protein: CSPIHRQSEAFF. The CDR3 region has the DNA TGCAGCCCAATCCACCGACAGAGTGAAGCTTTCTTT.

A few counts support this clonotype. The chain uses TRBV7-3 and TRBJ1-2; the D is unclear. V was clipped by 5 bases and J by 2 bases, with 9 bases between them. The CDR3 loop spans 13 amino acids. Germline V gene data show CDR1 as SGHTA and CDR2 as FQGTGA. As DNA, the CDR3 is TGTGCCAGCAGCCTCGACGGCAACTATGGCTACACCTTC. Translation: CASSLDGNYGYTF.

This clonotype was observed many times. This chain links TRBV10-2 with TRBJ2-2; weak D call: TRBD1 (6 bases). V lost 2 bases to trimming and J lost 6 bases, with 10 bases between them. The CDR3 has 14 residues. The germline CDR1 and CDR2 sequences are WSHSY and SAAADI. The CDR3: CASSENRAAGELFF. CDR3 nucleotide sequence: TGCGCCAGCAGTGAGAACAGGGCGGCCGGGGAGCTGTTTTTT.

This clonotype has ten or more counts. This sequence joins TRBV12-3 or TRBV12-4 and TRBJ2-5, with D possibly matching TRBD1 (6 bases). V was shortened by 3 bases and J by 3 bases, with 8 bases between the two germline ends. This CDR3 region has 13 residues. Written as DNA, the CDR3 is TGTGCCAGCAGTTTGCAGGGGAAAGAGACCCAGTACTTC. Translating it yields CASSLQGKETQYF.

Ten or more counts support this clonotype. CDR3 residues: CASSPLSYPEPEQFF. The CDR3 nucleotides are TGTGCCAGCAGTCCCCTTAGCTACCCCGAGCCTGAGCAGTTCTTC. This chain joins TRBV27 and TRBJ2-1; no definite D call. CDR3 length: 15 amino acids. Germline V gene data show CDR1 as MNHEY and CDR2 as SMNVEV (reference sequence). V dropped 5 bases and J dropped 9 bases, with 20 bases sitting between them.

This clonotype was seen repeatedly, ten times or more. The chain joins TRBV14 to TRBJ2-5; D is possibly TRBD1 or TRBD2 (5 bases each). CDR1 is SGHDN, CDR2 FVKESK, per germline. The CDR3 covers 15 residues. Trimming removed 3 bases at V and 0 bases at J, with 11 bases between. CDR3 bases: TGTGCCAGCAGCCACTTGGGGGTCAACCAAGAGACCCAGTACTTC. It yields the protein CASSHLGVNQETQYF.

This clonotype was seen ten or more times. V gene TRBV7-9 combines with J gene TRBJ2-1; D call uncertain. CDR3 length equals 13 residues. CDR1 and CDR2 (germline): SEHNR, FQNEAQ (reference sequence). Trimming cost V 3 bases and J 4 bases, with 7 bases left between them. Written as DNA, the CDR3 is TGTGCCAGCAGCTTTGGGGTGTACAATGAGCAGTTCTTC. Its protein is CASSFGVYNEQFF.

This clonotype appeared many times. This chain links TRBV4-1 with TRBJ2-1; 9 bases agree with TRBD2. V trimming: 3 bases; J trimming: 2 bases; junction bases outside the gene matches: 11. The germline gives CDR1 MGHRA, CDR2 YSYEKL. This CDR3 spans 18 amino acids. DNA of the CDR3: TGCGCCAGCAGCCACACCCCGAGGTCTAGCGGGGCCTACAATGAGCAGTTCTTC. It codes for CASSHTPRSSGAYNEQFF.

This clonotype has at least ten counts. The CDR3 nucleotides are TGTGCCAGCTCCCCTCCGAGCAGCGTGAGGGGATACTACGAGCAGTACTTC. It specifies CASSPPSSVRGYYEQYF. V usage is TRBV18 and J usage is TRBJ2-7; D tentatively fits TRBD1 or TRBD2 (5 bases each). CDR1 KGHSH and CDR2 LQKENI come from the germline V gene. Trimming took 6 bases from V and 3 from J, leaving 24 bases between them. The CDR3 runs 17 residues.

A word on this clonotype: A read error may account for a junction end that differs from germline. CDR3 in amino acids: CASSYSRGTGYGHTF. Here the CDR3 DNA reads TGTGCCAGCAGTTACTCGAGAGGGACTGGTTATGGCCACACCTTC. This chain uses TRBV6-5 with TRBJ1-2, with a possible D match to TRBD1 (5 bases). Germline V gene lookup returns CDR1 MNHEY and CDR2 SVGAGI. This CDR3 has 15 residues.

The CDR3 here is CASSQLTSGLRFANTGELFF. In DNA, the CDR3 is TGCGCCAGCAGCCAACTCACTAGCGGGCTTAGGTTCGCGAACACCGGGGAGCTGTTTTTT. The chain has TRBV4-1 and TRBJ2-2; TRBD2 matches 9 bases. Germline loops: CDR1 MGHRA, CDR2 YSYEKL. The V gene end was trimmed by 2 bases and the J gene end by 0 bases; junction bases not matched to a gene: 13. The CDR3 totals 20 residues.